These T cell receptor beta chains were read from a single sample in a study of regulatory T cells in long-lasting Graves disease. TCRdb reprocessed the multiplex PCR reads with MiXCR, giving one entry per CDR3 protein. This sample carries approximately 230,000 distinct CDR3 sequences, roughly 18% of them seen once, and the ten largest clones take approximately 20%. The material sequenced was peripheral blood mononuclear cells (PBMCs), taken at new diagnosis, from a patient treated with antithyroid drugs. These receptors all stem from a female donor with Graves disease. Both conserved end residues are part of each CDR3. The order of the fields is CDR3 protein, CDR3 DNA, J gene, clone size, D gene, V gene. A D gene is named only where the DNA matches it firmly. The listing skips clone size in some rows; elsewhere it reads once, few, many or a size class.

CASSEDSGRVNEQFF TGTGCCAGCAGTGAAGATAGCGGGAGGGTGAATGAGCAGTTCTTC TRBJ2-1 NA TRBD2 TRBV2
CAWGKGGPNSDEQFF TGTGCCTGGGGGAAGGGAGGGCCAAATTCGGATGAGCAGTTCTTC TRBJ2-1 NA TRBD2 TRBV30
CSVSDYGYTF TGCAGCGTTTCCGACTATGGCTACACCTTC TRBJ1-2 NA NA TRBV29-1
CASSLHISGRAETQYF TGTGCCAGCAGTCTACATATAAGCGGGAGGGCGGAGACCCAGTACTTC TRBJ2-5 NA TRBD2 TRBV27
CAIRAGQGARDTDTQYF TGTGCCATCAGGGCGGGACAGGGGGCGCGTGACACAGATACGCAGTATTTT TRBJ2-3 many TRBD1 TRBV10-3
CASSWAGETQYF TGTGCCAGCAGTTGGGCGGGGGAGACCCAGTACTTC TRBJ2-5 many NA TRBV12-3/TRBV12-4
CASGVRESETQYF TGTGCCAGTGGTGTCCGGGAGTCGGAGACCCAGTACTTC TRBJ2-5 many NA TRBV6-2/TRBV6-3
CASSVLGGEETQYF TGTGCCAGCAGCGTACTAGGGGGGGAAGAGACCCAGTACTTC TRBJ2-5 NA NA TRBV9
CASSLWQGALYGYTF TGTGCCAGCAGTCTGTGGCAGGGGGCTCTCTATGGCTACACCTTC TRBJ1-2 many TRBD1 TRBV6-2/TRBV6-3
CSAIGENEQFF TGCAGTGCTATCGGGGAAAATGAGCAGTTCTTC TRBJ2-1 NA NA TRBV20-1
CASSLGLAGGPTGELFF TGTGCCAGCAGTTTAGGCCTAGCGGGAGGGCCAACCGGGGAGCTGTTTTTT TRBJ2-2 many TRBD2 TRBV28
CASKRTGGPYEQYF TGTGCCAGCAAAAGAACAGGGGGCCCCTACGAGCAGTACTTC TRBJ2-7 NA TRBD1 TRBV2
CASSLVQGKDEQFF TGTGCCAGCAGCTTAGTACAGGGGAAAGATGAGCAGTTCTTC TRBJ2-1 many TRBD1 TRBV7-2
CASRGSSGSLSYEQYF TGTGCCAGCAGGGGGTCTAGCGGGTCGCTCTCCTACGAGCAGTACTTC TRBJ2-7 many TRBD2 TRBV2
CAWRLQGIDYEQYF TGTGCCTGGAGGCTACAGGGAATTGACTACGAGCAGTACTTC TRBJ2-7 NA NA TRBV30
CASSGGDGNSNQPQHF TGCGCCAGCAGTGGGGGGGACGGAAATAGCAATCAGCCCCAGCATTTT TRBJ1-5 many NA TRBV10-1